The next 23 T cell receptor beta chains were all read from a single sample in a study of technical replicates of blood from several donors. Measured with immunoSEQ multiplex PCR; TCRdb has only the in-frame clones, and not every one. Among more than 90,000 clones listed, 95% were seen once. Sequenced: T cells isolated from PBMCs. The receptors were sampled from a human donor in good health.

The J gene is TRBJ1-4, the V gene TRBV30; TRBD1 agrees at 9 bases. There are 15 residues in the CDR3. Germline CDR1 reads GTSNPN; CDR2 reads SVGIG (reference sequence). Trimming at V came to 1 base and at J to 6 bases, leaving 6 bases not matched to a gene. Here the CDR3 DNA reads TGTGCCTGGAGTGAGGGGACAGGGCCGTATGAAAAACTGTTTTTT. Its protein product is CAWSEGTGPYEKLFF.

J is TRBJ1-2 and V is TRBV18; tentative D call: TRBD1 (6 bases). Germline CDR1 is KGHSH and CDR2 is LQKENI. The CDR3 covers 13 residues. V lost 3 bases and J lost 4, with 9 bases in between. The CDR3 protein is CASSPDRSYGYTF. In DNA form, the CDR3 reads TGTGCCAGCTCACCTGACAGGTCCTATGGCTACACCTTC.

In its sample, this clone was seen once. The chain combines TRBV19 with TRBJ2-5; TRBD2 matches 11 bases. The CDR3 totals 15 residues. J gave up 2 bases and V 5 bases, and 4 bases lay outside the gene matches. Germline CDR1 and CDR2: LNHDA and SQIVND (reference sequence). The CDR3 sequence is CASSLVAGGQETQYF. The DNA of the CDR3 is TGTGCCAGTAGTTTGGTAGCGGGAGGGCAAGAGACCCAGTACTTC.

The V gene is TRBV7-9, the J gene TRBJ2-7; 9 positions agree with TRBD1. CDR3 length: 14 amino acids. V was clipped by 5 bases and J by 3 bases; unmatched bases: 5. In germline, CDR1 is SEHNR, CDR2 FQNEAQ (reference sequence). CDR3: CASSRGQGYYEQYF. The CDR3, as DNA: TGTGCCAGCAGCCGGGGACAGGGATACTACGAGCAGTACTTC.

V and J are TRBV7-3 and TRBJ2-7; 7 bases map to TRBD1. The CDR3 runs to 13 residues. Germline CDR1 SGHTA, CDR2 FQGTGA. After removal of 6 bases from V and 4 bases from J, the junction contained 6 bases not matched to a gene. The CDR3 loop is CASRRTGSYEQYF. CDR3 nucleotide sequence: TGTGCCAGCAGGAGGACAGGATCGTACGAGCAGTACTTC.

V gene TRBV18 combines with J gene TRBJ1-2; D might be TRBD1 (6 bases). Germline V CDR1 and CDR2: KGHSH, LQKENI. The CDR3 loop spans 14 amino acids. V lost 2 bases, J lost 7 bases, and 14 bases lay in between. This chain's CDR3 is CASSPSQGRSGYTF. The CDR3 nucleotides read TGTGCCAGCTCACCATCGCAGGGGCGGTCTGGCTACACCTTC.

The J gene is TRBJ1-5, the V gene TRBV19; a weak D match, TRBD1 (6 bases). Germline CDR1 LNHDA, CDR2 SQIVND (reference sequence). V dropped 7 bases and J dropped 3 bases, with 13 bases sitting between them. There are 14 residues in the CDR3. CDR3 nucleotides: TGTGCCAGTAAGGGGGGGCGACTCAATCAGCCCCAGCATTTT. This sequence encodes CASKGGRLNQPQHF.

J is TRBJ2-1 and V is TRBV5-6; D is unresolved. Trimming removed 4 bases from V and 4 bases from J, with 6 bases in between. This CDR3 comprises 12 residues. Germline CDR1 and CDR2: SGHDT and YYEEEE. This CDR3 is CASSPPYNEQFF. For the CDR3, the DNA is TGTGCCAGCAGCCCCCCGTACAATGAGCAGTTCTTC. Complete variable domain (other parts from reference TRBV5-6 and TRBJ2-1): DAGVTQSPTHLIKTRGQQVTLRCSPKSGHDTVSWYQQALGQGPQFIFQYYEEEERQRGNFPDRFSGHQFPNYSSELNVNALLLGDSALYLCASSPPYNEQFFGPGTRLTVL.

The V gene is TRBV2, the J gene TRBJ2-1, with 8 nucleotides matching TRBD2. The CDR3 covers 16 residues. With 3 bases clipped from V and 7 bases from J, the junction kept 11 bases outside the gene matches. Germline loops: CDR1 SNHLY, CDR2 FYNNEI. The CDR3 protein is CASSDLPGGARNEQFF. The CDR3 bases are TGTGCCAGCAGTGATCTGCCCGGGGGGGCCAGGAATGAGCAGTTCTTC.

The gene calls are TRBV7-6 and TRBJ2-7; TRBD2 agrees at 10 bases. J gave up 6 bases and V 2 bases, and 4 bases lay outside the gene matches. CDR1 is SGHVS and CDR2 is FNYEAQ in the germline V gene. This CDR3 has 14 amino acids. Here the CDR3 reads CASSLRAGGGEQYF. DNA of the CDR3: TGTGCCAGCAGCTTAAGAGCGGGGGGGGGCGAGCAGTACTTC.

The rearrangement joins TRBV6-5 to TRBJ2-1; maybe TRBD2 (6 bases). The CDR3 length is 15 residues. The germline V and J ends were trimmed by 2 bases and 7 bases, with 15 bases remaining between them. Germline V gene sequence: CDR1 MNHEY, CDR2 SVGAGI. CDR3 coding DNA: TGTGCCAGCAGTTACGCGGGAAGGGCTAGTAATGAGCAGTTCTTC. It encodes CASSYAGRASNEQFF.

The CDR3 coding sequence is TGTGCCAGCTCACCAACCGGGACAGGGTCGGGCACTGAAGCTTTCTTT. It is translated as CASSPTGTGSGTEAFF. This chain connects TRBV18 to TRBJ1-1, with TRBD1 matching 9 bases. The V segment lost 2 bases and the J segment 4 bases; nucleotides outside the gene matches: 8. The CDR3 has 16 amino acids. Germline V gene data show CDR1 as KGHSH and CDR2 as LQKENI. Variable domain in full (rest from reference TRBV18 and TRBJ1-1): NAGVMQNPRHLVRRRGQEARLRCSPMKGHSHVYWYRQLPEEGLKFMVYLQKENIIDESGMPKERFSAEFPKEGPSILRIQQVVRGDSAAYFCASSPTGTGSGTEAFFGQGTRLTVV.

The V and J genes are TRBV7-9 and TRBJ1-5; D not resolved. Trimming removed 0 bases from V and 4 bases from J, with 4 bases in between. Per germline, CDR1 SEHNR and CDR2 FQNEAQ (reference sequence). The CDR3 is 13 residues long. CDR3 loop: CASSLAHNQPQHF. CDR3 DNA: TGTGCCAGCAGCTTAGCCCATAATCAGCCCCAGCATTTT. Based on the CDR3 plus reference TRBV7-9 and TRBJ1-5, the full variable domain is DTGVSQNPRHKITKRGQNVTFRCDPISEHNRLYWYRQTLGQGPEFLTYFQNEAQLEKSRLLSDRFSAERPKGSFSTLEIQRTEQGDSAMYLCASSLAHNQPQHFGDGTRLSIL.

V and J are TRBV11-3 and TRBJ1-1, with 7 bases identical to TRBD1. CDR3 length: 13 residues. Per the germline V gene, CDR1 is SGHNT and CDR2 is YENEEA. J was trimmed by 11 bases and V by 1 base; bases with no gene match: 7. The CDR3 region has the DNA TGTGCCAGCAGCTTAGGGCAGGGGGGTTTGGCTTTCTTT. Its protein is CASSLGQGGLAFF.

J is TRBJ2-5 and V is TRBV30; D is ambiguous. Germline CDR1 is GTSNPN and CDR2 is SVGIG (reference sequence). The CDR3 covers 14 residues. The V gene lost 2 bases and the J gene lost 1 base, with 11 bases spanning the gap. Here the CDR3 DNA reads TGTGCCTGGAGTTTGGCAGAATCCCAAGAGACCCAGTACTTC. Protein sequence: CAWSLAESQETQYF.

The chain recombines TRBV14 with TRBJ2-5, with TRBD1 matching 10 bases. V lost 1 base and J lost 6; bases outside the gene matches: 11. Germline V gene data show CDR1 as SGHDN and CDR2 as FVKESK. CDR3 size: 17 residues. The CDR3: CASSQVGLGTGAKTQYF. The CDR3 DNA reads TGTGCCAGCAGCCAAGTTGGCCTCGGGACAGGGGCAAAGACCCAGTACTTC.

The V call is TRBV11-3, the J call TRBJ2-7, with 9 bases fitting TRBD1. The CDR3 totals 14 residues. Losses at the gene ends were 4 bases for V and 3 bases for J; bases not matched to a gene: 4. Germline V lookup: CDR1 SGHNT, CDR2 YENEEA. This chain's CDR3 is CASSSPGQGYEQYF. In DNA form, the CDR3 reads TGTGCCAGCAGCTCTCCGGGACAGGGCTACGAGCAGTACTTC. Full variable domain (rest looked up from reference TRBV11-3 and TRBJ2-7): EAGVVQSPRYKIIEKKQPVAFWCNPISGHNTLYWYLQNLGQGPELLIRYENEEAVDDSQLPKDRFSAERLKGVDSTLKIQPAELGDSAVYLCASSSPGQGYEQYFGPGTRLTVT.

V is TRBV6-1 and J is TRBJ1-5; TRBD1 aligns across 8 bases. V dropped 4 bases and J dropped 5; count of bases not matched to a gene: 10. Germline V lookup: CDR1 MNHNS, CDR2 SASEGT. The CDR3 is 16 residues long. CDR3 DNA sequence: TGTGCCAGCAGTGGGCACGGACAGGGAAAGGATCAGCCCCAGCATTTT. Translation gives CASSGHGQGKDQPQHF.

The chain carries TRBV7-6 and TRBJ1-1, with D unresolved. The CDR3 loop spans 16 amino acids. Germline loops: CDR1 SGHVS, CDR2 FNYEAQ. V lost 1 base and J lost 0, with 12 bases in between. CDR3 sequence reads: CASSLGGILMNTEAFF. The CDR3 DNA reads TGTGCCAGCAGCTTAGGAGGTATACTGATGAACACTGAAGCTTTCTTT.

V usage is TRBV7-8 and J usage is TRBJ2-7, with D maybe TRBD2 (6 bases). Trimming took off 7 bases at V and 3 bases at J, with 22 bases between the two ends. Germline V gene lookup returns CDR1 SGHVS and CDR2 FQNEAQ. CDR3 size: 16 residues. CDR3 sequence: CASNQWGVSTFYEQYF. The CDR3 nucleotides read TGTGCCAGCAACCAATGGGGGGTCTCGACTTTCTACGAGCAGTACTTC. The variable domain in full, with the rest retrieved from reference TRBV7-8 and TRBJ2-7, is GAGVSQSPRYKVAKRGQDVALRCDPISGHVSLFWYQQALGQGPEFLTYFQNEAQLDKSGLPSDRFFAERPEGSVSTLKIQRTQQEDSAVYLCASNQWGVSTFYEQYFGPGTRLTVT.

CDR3 in amino acids: CASSKQGPMGTDTQYF. The DNA for the CDR3 is TGCGCCAGCAGCAAACAGGGGCCAATGGGCACAGATACGCAGTATTTT. This sequence joins TRBV4-1 and TRBJ2-3; the match to TRBD1 covers 7 bases. Germline CDR1 and CDR2: MGHRA and YSYEKL. The length of the CDR3 is 16 residues. Trimming cost V 5 bases and J 1 base; bases outside gene matches: 9.

This clone came up once. The V call is TRBV28, the J call TRBJ1-1; D may be TRBD1 (6 bases). V was clipped by 1 base and J by 6 bases, with 18 bases between them. The CDR3 has 16 amino acids. CDR1 is MDHEN and CDR2 is SYDVKM in the germline V gene. The CDR3 bases are TGTGCCAGCAGTTTATTCGGACAGCTGACTAGCGCTGAAGCTTTCTTT. It encodes CASSLFGQLTSAEAFF.

The CDR3 nucleotides read TGTGCCAGCAGTGAAGCGCTTAGCGGGGACCGCACAGATACGCAGTATTTT. Amino acids: CASSEALSGDRTDTQYF. This rearrangement joins TRBV2 to TRBJ2-3, with 8 bases lining up with TRBD2. The CDR3 extends over 17 amino acids. Germline V CDR1 and CDR2: SNHLY, FYNNEI. J gave up 1 base and V 0 bases, and 6 bases lay outside the gene matches.